A single sample is the source of the 17 T cell receptor beta chains below, sequenced in a study of cytomegalovirus exposure and HLA in healthy donors. PCR was performed using 60 Vbeta and 13 Jbeta primers. The table came from immunoSEQ multiplex PCR; TCRdb's copy has only in-frame clones and leaves some out. The data hold about 140,000 clones, with almost 85% observed a single time. Sequencing was done on a sample of PBMCs. The source is a man aged 25-45 years in good health and CMV-seropositive.

This clone came up a few times. The rearrangement joins TRBV9 to TRBJ2-2, with D possibly being TRBD2 (6 bases). Per germline, CDR1 SGDLS and CDR2 YYNGEE. The CDR3 consists of 16 residues. V lost 0 bases, J lost 1 base, and 10 bases lay in between. The CDR3 DNA follows: TGTGCCAGCAGCGTAGAGGCTAGCGAGAACACCGGGGAGCTGTTTTTT. This gives the protein CASSVEASENTGELFF. The full variable domain, in which reference TRBV9 and TRBJ2-2 provide the parts outside the CDR3, is DSGVTQTPKHLITATGQRVTLRCSPRSGDLSVYWYQQSLDQGLQFLIQYYNGEERAKGNILERFSAQQFPDLHSELNLSSLELGDSALYFCASSVEASENTGELFFGEGSRLTVL.

This sequence joins TRBV7-2 and TRBJ2-3, with 9 bases lining up with TRBD2. CDR1 is SGHTA and CDR2 is FQGNSA in the germline V gene. Trimming at V came to 4 bases and at J to 7 bases, leaving 12 bases not matched to a gene. The CDR3 spans 16 residues. The CDR3 region is CASSSPGLAAPHTQYF. The DNA for the CDR3 is TGTGCCAGCAGCTCCCCGGGACTAGCTGCTCCCCATACGCAGTATTTT. Together with reference TRBV7-2 and TRBJ2-3, the CDR3 gives the full variable domain: GAGVSQSPSNKVTEKGKDVELRCDPISGHTALYWYRQSLGQGLEFLIYFQGNSAPDKSGLPSDRFSAERTGGSVSTLTIQRTQQEDSAVYLCASSSPGLAAPHTQYFGPGTRLTVL.

Points on this clone: Other nucleotide sequences from this sample produce the same CDR3. The genes are TRBV7-8 and TRBJ2-1, with 11 bases that match TRBD2. Germline V gene lookup returns CDR1 SGHVS and CDR2 FQNEAQ. CDR3 length: 14 residues. Unmatched junction bases numbered 1, after V lost 5 bases and J lost 4 bases. CDR3 sequence reads: CASSPSGRYNEQFF. CDR3 bases: TGTGCCAGCAGCCCTAGCGGGAGGTACAATGAGCAGTTCTTC.

This clone was recorded once. The chain carries TRBV7-6 and TRBJ2-1; TRBD2 agrees at 11 bases. CDR3 length: 16 amino acids. Looked up from germline, CDR1 is SGHVS and CDR2 is FNYEAQ. V lost 2 bases to trimming and J lost 7 bases; unmatched junction nucleotides: 7. CDR3 sequence: CASSLTSGRGRNEQFF. The CDR3 DNA follows: TGTGCCAGCAGCTTAACTAGCGGGAGAGGCAGGAATGAGCAGTTCTTC.

V and J are TRBV5-1 and TRBJ2-2, with unresolved D. CDR3 length: 14 amino acids. Per the germline V gene, CDR1 is SGHRS and CDR2 is YFSETQ. V was shortened by 0 bases and J by 4 bases, with 7 bases between the two germline ends. The CDR3 coding sequence is TGCGCCAGCAGCTTGGTTGGGCCCACCGGGGAGCTGTTTTTT. Translation gives CASSLVGPTGELFF.

The chain couples TRBV19 to TRBJ1-2; D remains unclear. CDR1 and CDR2 (germline): LNHDA, SQIVND (reference sequence). The CDR3 has 16 amino acids. Trimming took 6 bases from V and 6 from J, leaving 23 bases between them. The CDR3 sequence is CASSTAPGPQRDGYTF. The CDR3 DNA reads as TGTGCCAGTAGCACGGCACCGGGTCCACAACGTGATGGCTACACCTTC.

This clone was observed a few times. The genes are TRBV5-1 and TRBJ2-1, with TRBD2 matching over 9 bases. V trimming: 3 bases; J trimming: 12 bases; junction bases outside the gene matches: 10. Per germline, CDR1 SGHRS and CDR2 YFSETQ. The CDR3 has 14 residues. In DNA, the CDR3 is TGCGCCAGCAGCTCCCAACAGGGACTAGCAGTGCAGTTCTTC. This encodes CASSSQQGLAVQFF.

This sequence joins TRBV5-4 and TRBJ2-3; 8 bases fit TRBD2. The CDR3 is 17 amino acids. Germline V gene data show CDR1 as SGHNT and CDR2 as YYREEE (reference sequence). J was trimmed by 4 bases and V by 0 bases; bases with no gene match: 10. Here the CDR3 DNA reads TGTGCCAGCAGCTTGGTTAGCGGGATTATGGGGGCAGATACGCAGTATTTT. Its translation: CASSLVSGIMGADTQYF.

The V call is TRBV6-5, the J call TRBJ2-3, with D possibly matching TRBD2 (5 bases). The CDR3 loop spans 12 amino acids. Germline loops: CDR1 MNHEY, CDR2 SVGAGI. The germline V and J ends were trimmed by 0 bases and 8 bases, with 6 bases remaining between them. CDR3 region: CASSYSAGTQYF. In nucleotides, the CDR3 is TGTGCCAGCAGTTACTCGGCGGGTACGCAGTATTTT.

The chain is built from TRBV11-2 and TRBJ2-5; a weak D match, TRBD1 (5 bases). The V end lost 1 base, the J end lost 7 bases, and 13 bases lay between the germline ends. The CDR3 consists of 14 residues. Germline loops: CDR1 SGHAT, CDR2 FQNNGV. The CDR3 protein is CASSLASGMRTQYF. In nucleotides, the CDR3 is TGTGCCAGCAGCTTAGCCTCAGGGATGCGGACCCAGTACTTC.

The J gene is TRBJ2-7, the V gene TRBV20-1, with D maybe TRBD1 (5 bases). The germline V gene encodes CDR1 DFQATT and CDR2 SNEGSKA (reference sequence). V lost 4 bases and J lost 11, with 15 bases in between. The CDR3 sequence is 11 residues long. As DNA, the CDR3 is TGCAGTGCTATAGCAGGGAACCAAGAGTACTTC. It encodes CSAIAGNQEYF.

The rearrangement uses TRBV18 and TRBJ1-1; possibly TRBD1 for D (6 bases). The CDR3 consists of 13 residues. V was shortened by 6 bases and J by 1 base, with 9 bases between the two germline ends. Germline CDR1 reads KGHSH; CDR2 reads LQKENI. The CDR3 region is CASSRQENTEAFF. In DNA form, the CDR3 reads TGTGCCAGCTCTCGACAGGAGAACACTGAAGCTTTCTTT. The whole variable domain, filled in from reference TRBV18 and TRBJ1-1, reads NAGVMQNPRHLVRRRGQEARLRCSPMKGHSHVYWYRQLPEEGLKFMVYLQKENIIDESGMPKERFSAEFPKEGPSILRIQQVVRGDSAAYFCASSRQENTEAFFGQGTRLTVV.

The CDR3 region is CASSYSTGQGVHEQYF. The CDR3 coding sequence is TGTGCCAGCAGTTACTCGACCGGACAGGGCGTCCACGAGCAGTACTTC. This chain joins TRBV6-5 and TRBJ2-7; TRBD1 agrees at 8 bases. This CDR3 region has 16 residues. J was trimmed by 5 bases and V by 0 bases; bases with no gene match: 9. Germline V lookup: CDR1 MNHEY, CDR2 SVGAGI.

The rearrangement links TRBV10-3 to TRBJ2-7; 12 bases agree with TRBD1. J was trimmed by 4 bases and V by 4 bases; bases with no gene match: 5. The CDR3 is 15 residues long. The V gene's germline CDR1 is ENHRY and CDR2 SYGVKD. This CDR3 reads CAISGPGQGAYEQYF. CDR3 bases: TGTGCCATCAGTGGTCCGGGACAGGGGGCATACGAGCAGTACTTC.

A few counts support this clone. The chain links TRBV2 to TRBJ1-2; 10 bases are shared with TRBD1. Germline loops: CDR1 SNHLY, CDR2 FYNNEI. CDR3 length equals 14 residues. The trim removed 7 bases at V and 4 bases at J, leaving 6 bases unmatched. DNA of the CDR3: TGTGCCAGCACTCCGGGACAGGGGATCTATGGCTACACCTTC. Translating it yields CASTPGQGIYGYTF.

This rearrangement joins TRBV19 to TRBJ2-5; 7 bases agree with TRBD1. The DNA end is more similar to TRBJ2-7, so the J call may be wrong. Germline CDR1 reads LNHDA; CDR2 reads SQIVND (reference sequence). The CDR3 has 15 residues. CDR3 in DNA: TGTGCCAGTAGTATAATCGGGACAGTCTCCTACGAGCAGTACTTC. This gives the protein CASSIIGTVSYEQYF.

This rearrangement joins TRBV28 to TRBJ2-5; TRBD2 matches at 7 bases. Germline values: CDR1 MDHEN, CDR2 SYDVKM. The V and J ends lost 8 bases and 10 bases, in that order; junction bases with no gene match: 10. The CDR3 contains 12 residues. This CDR3 is CASGGLSGGQYF. The DNA of the CDR3 is TGTGCCAGCGGCGGACTCTCGGGGGGCCAGTACTTC.